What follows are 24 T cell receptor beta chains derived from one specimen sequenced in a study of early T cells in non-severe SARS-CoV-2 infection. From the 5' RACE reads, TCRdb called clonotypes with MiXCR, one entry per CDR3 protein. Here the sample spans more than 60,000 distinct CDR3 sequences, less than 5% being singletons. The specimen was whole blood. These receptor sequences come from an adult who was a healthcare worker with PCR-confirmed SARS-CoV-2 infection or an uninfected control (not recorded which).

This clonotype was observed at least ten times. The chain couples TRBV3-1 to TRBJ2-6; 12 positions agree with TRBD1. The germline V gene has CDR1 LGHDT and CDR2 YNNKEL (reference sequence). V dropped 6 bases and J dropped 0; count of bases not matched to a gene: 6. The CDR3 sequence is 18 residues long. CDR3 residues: CASRGTGGLGSGANVLTF. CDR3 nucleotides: TGTGCCAGCAGGGGGACAGGGGGCCTTGGCTCTGGGGCCAACGTCCTGACTTTC. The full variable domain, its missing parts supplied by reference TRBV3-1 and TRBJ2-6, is DTAVSQTPKYLVTQMGNDKSIKCEQNLGHDTMYWYKQDSKKFLKIMFSYNNKELIINETVPNRFSPKSPDKAHLNLHINSLELGDSAVYFCASRGTGGLGSGANVLTFGAGSRLTVL.

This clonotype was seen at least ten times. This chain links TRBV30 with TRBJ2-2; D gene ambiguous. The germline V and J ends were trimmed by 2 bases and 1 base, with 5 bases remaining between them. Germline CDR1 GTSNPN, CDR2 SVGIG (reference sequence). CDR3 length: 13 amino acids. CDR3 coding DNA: TGTGCCTGGAGTTCGGGGAACACCGGGGAGCTGTTTTTT. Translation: CAWSSGNTGELFF.

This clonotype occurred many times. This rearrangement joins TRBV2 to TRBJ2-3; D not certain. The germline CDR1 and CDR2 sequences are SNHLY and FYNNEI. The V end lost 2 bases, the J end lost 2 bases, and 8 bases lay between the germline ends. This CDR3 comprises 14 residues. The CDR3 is CASSEQFSTDTQYF. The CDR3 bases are TGTGCCAGCAGTGAACAGTTTTCCACAGATACGCAGTATTTT.

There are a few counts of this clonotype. CDR3 amino acids: CASSQVEGDSYEQYF. CDR3 sequence (DNA): TGCGCCAGCAGCCAAGTCGAGGGGGATTCCTACGAGCAGTACTTC. The chain has TRBV4-3 and TRBJ2-7; possible D gene TRBD1, 6 bases. Trimming pared 1 base from V and 1 base from J, leaving 11 bases between. The CDR3 contains 15 residues. Germline V gene sequence: CDR1 LGHNA, CDR2 YSLEER.

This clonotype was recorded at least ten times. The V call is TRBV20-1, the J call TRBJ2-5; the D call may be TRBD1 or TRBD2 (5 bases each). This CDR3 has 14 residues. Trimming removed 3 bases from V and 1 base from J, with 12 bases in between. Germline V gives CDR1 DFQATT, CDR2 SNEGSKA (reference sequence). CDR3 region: CSASNEGRQETQYF. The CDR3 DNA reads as TGCAGTGCTAGTAATGAGGGACGCCAAGAGACCCAGTACTTC.

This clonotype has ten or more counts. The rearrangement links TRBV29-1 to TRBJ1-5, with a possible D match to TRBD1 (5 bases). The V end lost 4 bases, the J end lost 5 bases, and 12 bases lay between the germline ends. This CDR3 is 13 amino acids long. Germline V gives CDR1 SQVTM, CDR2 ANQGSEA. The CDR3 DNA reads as TGCAGCGTTGTTACGGGAGGGGATCAGCCCCAGCATTTT. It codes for CSVVTGGDQPQHF.

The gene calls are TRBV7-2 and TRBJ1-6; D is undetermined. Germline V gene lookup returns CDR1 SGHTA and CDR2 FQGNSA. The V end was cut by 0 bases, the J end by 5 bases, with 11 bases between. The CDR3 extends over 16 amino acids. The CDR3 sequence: CASSLARLTNNSPLHF. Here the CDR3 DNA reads TGTGCCAGCAGCTTAGCGAGGCTGACGAATAATTCACCCCTCCACTTT.

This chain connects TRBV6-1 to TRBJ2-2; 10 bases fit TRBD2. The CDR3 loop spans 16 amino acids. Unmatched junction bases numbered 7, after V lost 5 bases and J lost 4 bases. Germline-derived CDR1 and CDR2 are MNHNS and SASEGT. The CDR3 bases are TGTGCCAGCAGTCCATCTAGCGGGGGAGGCACCGGGGAGCTGTTTTTT. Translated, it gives CASSPSSGGGTGELFF.

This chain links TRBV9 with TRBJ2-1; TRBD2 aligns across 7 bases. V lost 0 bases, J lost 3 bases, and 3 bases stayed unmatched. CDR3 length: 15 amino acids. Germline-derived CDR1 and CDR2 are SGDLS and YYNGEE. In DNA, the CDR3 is TGTGCCAGCAGCGTAGAAGGCGGGAGCTACAATGAGCAGTTCTTC. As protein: CASSVEGGSYNEQFF.

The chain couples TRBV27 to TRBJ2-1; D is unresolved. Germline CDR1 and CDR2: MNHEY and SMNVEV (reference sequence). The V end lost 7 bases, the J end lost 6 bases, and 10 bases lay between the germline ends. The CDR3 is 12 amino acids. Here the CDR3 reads CASTNRGNEQFF. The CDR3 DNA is TGTGCCAGCACCAATAGAGGCAATGAGCAGTTCTTC.

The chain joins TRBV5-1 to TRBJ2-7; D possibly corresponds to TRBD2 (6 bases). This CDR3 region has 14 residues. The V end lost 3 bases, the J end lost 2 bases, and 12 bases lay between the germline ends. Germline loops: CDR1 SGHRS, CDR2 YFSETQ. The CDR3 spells CASSSGLTAYEQYF. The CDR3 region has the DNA TGCGCCAGCAGCTCGGGACTGACTGCCTACGAGCAGTACTTC. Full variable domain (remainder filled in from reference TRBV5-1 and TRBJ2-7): KAGVTQTPRYLIKTRGQQVTLSCSPISGHRSVSWYQQTPGQGLQFLFEYFSETQRNKGNFPGRFSGRQFSNSRSEMNVSTLELGDSALYLCASSSGLTAYEQYFGPGTRLTVT.

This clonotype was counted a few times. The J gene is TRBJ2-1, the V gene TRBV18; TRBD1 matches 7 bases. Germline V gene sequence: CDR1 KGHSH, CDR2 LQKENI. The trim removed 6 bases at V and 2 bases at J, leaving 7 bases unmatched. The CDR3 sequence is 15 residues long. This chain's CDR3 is CASSNRGPPYNEQFF. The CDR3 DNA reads TGTGCCAGCTCCAACAGGGGACCCCCCTACAATGAGCAGTTCTTC.

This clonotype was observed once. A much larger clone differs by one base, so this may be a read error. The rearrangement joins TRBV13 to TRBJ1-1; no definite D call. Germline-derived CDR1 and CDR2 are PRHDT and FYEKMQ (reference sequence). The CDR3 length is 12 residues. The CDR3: CPSSLGLTEAFF. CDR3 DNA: TGTCCCAGCAGCCTGGGCCTCACTGAAGCTTTCTTT.

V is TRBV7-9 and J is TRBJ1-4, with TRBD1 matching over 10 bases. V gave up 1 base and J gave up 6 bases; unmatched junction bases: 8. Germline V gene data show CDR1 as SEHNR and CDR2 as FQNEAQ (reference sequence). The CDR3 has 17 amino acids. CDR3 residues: CASSLDRGTGADEKLFF. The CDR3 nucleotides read TGTGCCAGCAGCTTAGATCGCGGGACAGGGGCGGATGAAAAACTGTTTTTT. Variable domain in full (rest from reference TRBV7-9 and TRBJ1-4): DTGVSQNPRHKITKRGQNVTFRCDPISEHNRLYWYRQTLGQGPEFLTYFQNEAQLEKSRLLSDRFSAERPKGSFSTLEIQRTEQGDSAMYLCASSLDRGTGADEKLFFGSGTQLSVL.

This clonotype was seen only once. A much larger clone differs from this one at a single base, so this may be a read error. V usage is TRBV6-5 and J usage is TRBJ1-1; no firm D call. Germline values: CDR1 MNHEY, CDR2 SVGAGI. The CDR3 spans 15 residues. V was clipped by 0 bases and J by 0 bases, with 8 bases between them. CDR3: CASSYSRNLNTEAFF. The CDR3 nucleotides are TGTGCCAGCAGTTACTCACGGAATTTGAACACTGAAGCTTTCTTT.

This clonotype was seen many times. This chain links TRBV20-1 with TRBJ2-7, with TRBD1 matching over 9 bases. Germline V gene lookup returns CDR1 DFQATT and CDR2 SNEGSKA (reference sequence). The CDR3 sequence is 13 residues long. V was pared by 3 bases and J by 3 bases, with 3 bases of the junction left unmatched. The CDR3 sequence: CSASGGQGYEQYF. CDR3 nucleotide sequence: TGCAGTGCTAGTGGGGGACAGGGCTACGAGCAGTACTTC.

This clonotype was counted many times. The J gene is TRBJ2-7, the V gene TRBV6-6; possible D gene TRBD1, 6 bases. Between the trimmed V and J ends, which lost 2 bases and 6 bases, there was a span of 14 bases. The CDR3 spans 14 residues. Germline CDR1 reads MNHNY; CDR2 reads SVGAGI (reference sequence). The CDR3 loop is CASSYATQGSEQYF. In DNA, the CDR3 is TGTGCCAGCAGTTACGCGACACAGGGTTCCGAGCAGTACTTC.

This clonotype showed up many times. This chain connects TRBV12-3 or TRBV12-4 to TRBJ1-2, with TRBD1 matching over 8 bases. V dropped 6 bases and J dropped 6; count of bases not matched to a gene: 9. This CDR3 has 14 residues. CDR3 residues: CASREDREWHGYTF. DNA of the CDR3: TGTGCCAGCAGAGAGGACAGGGAGTGGCATGGCTACACCTTC.

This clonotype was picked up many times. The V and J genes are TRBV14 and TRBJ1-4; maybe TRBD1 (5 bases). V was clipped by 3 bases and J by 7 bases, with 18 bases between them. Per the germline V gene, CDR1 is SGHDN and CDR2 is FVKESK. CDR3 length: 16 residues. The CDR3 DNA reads TGTGCCAGCAGCCAGAAGAGGACCGGCCAGGGTGAAAAACTGTTTTTT. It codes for CASSQKRTGQGEKLFF.

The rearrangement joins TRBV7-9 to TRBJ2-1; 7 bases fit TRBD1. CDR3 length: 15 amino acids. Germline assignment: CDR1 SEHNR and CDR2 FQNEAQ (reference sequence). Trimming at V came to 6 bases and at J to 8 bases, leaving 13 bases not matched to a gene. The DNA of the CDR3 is TGTGCCAGCAGACCGGGACAGCCCGGTATGGATGAGCAGTTCTTC. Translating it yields CASRPGQPGMDEQFF.

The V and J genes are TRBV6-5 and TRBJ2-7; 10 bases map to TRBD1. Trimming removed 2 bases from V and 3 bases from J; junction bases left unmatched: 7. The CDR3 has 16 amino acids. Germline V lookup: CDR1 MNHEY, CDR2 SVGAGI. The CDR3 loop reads CASSYLGGQGNYEQYF. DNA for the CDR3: TGTGCCAGCAGTTACCTGGGGGGACAGGGGAACTACGAGCAGTACTTC.

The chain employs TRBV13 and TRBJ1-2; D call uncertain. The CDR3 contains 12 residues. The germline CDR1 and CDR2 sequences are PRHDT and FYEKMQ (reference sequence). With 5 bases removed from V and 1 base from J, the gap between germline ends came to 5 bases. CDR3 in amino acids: CASSQDNYGYTF. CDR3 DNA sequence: TGTGCCAGCAGCCAGGATAACTATGGCTACACCTTC.

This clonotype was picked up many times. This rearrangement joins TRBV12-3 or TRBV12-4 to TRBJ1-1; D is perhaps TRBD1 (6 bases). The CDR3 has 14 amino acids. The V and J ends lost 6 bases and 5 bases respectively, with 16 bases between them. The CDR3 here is CASSPGQIGTEAFF. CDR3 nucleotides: TGTGCCAGCAGCCCGGGACAAATAGGGACTGAAGCTTTCTTT.

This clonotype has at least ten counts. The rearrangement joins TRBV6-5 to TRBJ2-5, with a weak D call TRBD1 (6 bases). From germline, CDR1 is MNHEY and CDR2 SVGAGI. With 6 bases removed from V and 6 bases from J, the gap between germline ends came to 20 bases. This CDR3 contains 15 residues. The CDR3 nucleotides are TGTGCCAGCAGCCTTTACAACCAACAGGGTCAGACCCAGTACTTC. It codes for CASSLYNQQGQTQYF.